These 15 T cell receptor beta chains were all obtained from the same sample, sequenced in a study of blood T cells in healthy people across ages. Combining a sample-barcoded 5' primer with a J-beta primer mix, a second PCR ran for roughly 7 to 11 cycles. TCRdb re-analysed the 5' RACE reads in MiXCR, keeping a single row per CDR3 protein. Altogether approximately 800,000 distinct CDR3 sequences are present, about 55% being singletons, with the ten largest covering approximately 40%. Material for sequencing was blood. These receptors all stem from a man aged 80 or over in good health.

This clonotype appeared a few times. The rearrangement uses TRBV7-9 and TRBJ2-3; TRBD2 aligns across 7 bases. Losses at the gene ends were 6 bases for V and 4 bases for J; bases not matched to a gene: 13. Germline V gene sequence: CDR1 SEHNR, CDR2 FQNEAQ (reference sequence). This CDR3 has 16 residues. CDR3 bases: TGTGCCAGCAGGGTATCGGGACTGGCGGGGGCAGATACGCAGTATTTT. Translated: CASRVSGLAGADTQYF.

CDR3 nucleotides: TGTGCCAGCAGTGACCCTTCGACAGGGAGAATTTACAATGAGCAGTACTTC. Protein sequence: CASSDPSTGRIYNEQYF. The chain couples TRBV2 to TRBJ2-1; TRBD1 matches at 7 bases. The J call may be mistaken, given a closer DNA end match to TRBJ2-7. The CDR3 has 17 residues. Germline lookup yields CDR1 SNHLY and CDR2 FYNNEI.

J is TRBJ2-1 and V is TRBV25-1, with TRBD1 identical over 11 bases. Germline CDR1 and CDR2: MGHDK and SYGVNS. V shed 6 bases, J shed 6 bases, and the junction held 10 bases outside the gene matches. The CDR3 runs 16 residues. The CDR3 protein is CASRNTGGTGGNEQFF. In DNA, the CDR3 is TGTGCCAGCAGGAATACTGGGGGGACAGGGGGCAATGAGCAGTTCTTC.

This clonotype was counted a few times. The rearrangement links TRBV29-1 to TRBJ1-1; D is ambiguous. Trimming took 4 bases from V and 0 from J, leaving 12 bases between them. The CDR3 is made up of 14 amino acids. Per the germline V gene, CDR1 is SQVTM and CDR2 is ANQGSEA. The CDR3 region has the DNA TGCAGCGTTGCGGCCCGGTTAATGAACACTGAAGCTTTCTTT. It yields the protein CSVAARLMNTEAFF.

This chain joins TRBV14 and TRBJ2-4; no clear D. Germline V CDR1 and CDR2: SGHDN, FVKESK. V was shortened by 1 base and J by 13 bases, with 14 bases between the two germline ends. CDR3 length: 13 amino acids. DNA for the CDR3: TGTGCCAGCAGCCAAGGGTTACTACTGGAGCAGTACTTC. Translated, it gives CASSQGLLLEQYF.

The chain carries TRBV12-3 or TRBV12-4 and TRBJ2-1; the D gene is possibly TRBD2 (6 bases). The closer fit of TRBJ2-7 to the DNA end suggests the J call may be wrong. The CDR3 spans 17 residues. The CDR3, as DNA: TGTGCCAGCAGACGAACGGGGAGGCGGGATTCCTACAATGAGCAGTACTTC. Amino acids: CASRRTGRRDSYNEQYF.

The rearrangement joins TRBV18 to TRBJ2-3; a possible D gene is TRBD2 (7 bases). Trimming cost V 8 bases and J 4 bases, with 22 bases left between them. The CDR3 length is 16 residues. Germline V CDR1 and CDR2: KGHSH, LQKENI. The CDR3 loop is CASAEGGGPAPDTQYF. The DNA of the CDR3 is TGTGCCAGCGCCGAAGGGGGAGGGCCCGCCCCAGATACGCAGTATTTT.

The chain links TRBV10-3 to TRBJ2-7; D tentatively fits TRBD1 or TRBD2 (5 bases each). Germline V gene data show CDR1 as ENHRY and CDR2 as SYGVKD. CDR3 size: 18 residues. Trimming cost V 3 bases and J 0 bases, with 21 bases left between them. Here the CDR3 reads CAISERQRVLGISYEQYF. In nucleotides, the CDR3 is TGTGCCATCAGTGAACGACAGAGGGTCCTGGGCATCTCCTACGAGCAGTACTTC.

This clonotype has a handful of counts. V usage is TRBV5-6 and J usage is TRBJ1-2; D may be TRBD1 (6 bases). V lost 4 bases and J 2 bases, leaving 12 bases between the germline ends. The length of the CDR3 is 14 residues. The germline gives CDR1 SGHDT, CDR2 YYEEEE. CDR3 in amino acids: CASSATGMNYGYTF. Here the CDR3 DNA reads TGTGCCAGCAGCGCGACAGGAATGAACTATGGCTACACCTTC.

This clonotype was found a few times. Compared with germline, one end of the junction differs, possibly owing to a read error. This chain connects TRBV5-1 to TRBJ2-4, with 7 nucleotides matching TRBD1. Near its end, the DNA agrees better with TRBJ2-7, so the J call may be wrong. Per the germline V gene, CDR1 is SGHRS and CDR2 is YFSETQ. The CDR3 is 14 residues long. This chain's CDR3 is CASSLAQGAYEQYF. The CDR3 nucleotides read TGTGCCAGCAGTTTAGCCCAGGGGGCCTACGAGCAGTACTTC.

This clonotype was counted many times. The rearrangement links TRBV7-2 to TRBJ2-1; TRBD2 matches 7 bases. This CDR3 comprises 15 residues. J was trimmed by 4 bases and V by 5 bases; bases with no gene match: 8. The germline V gene has CDR1 SGHTA and CDR2 FQGNSA. The chain's CDR3 is CASSPTSVGYNEQFF. The CDR3 DNA reads as TGTGCCAGCAGCCCCACTAGCGTAGGTTACAATGAGCAGTTCTTC.

This clonotype was recorded a few times. V gene TRBV24-1 combines with J gene TRBJ2-4; a weak D match, TRBD1 (6 bases). V was shortened by 1 base and J by 0 bases, with 15 bases between the two germline ends. CDR3 length: 18 amino acids. Germline V gene data show CDR1 as KGHDR and CDR2 as SFDVKD. DNA for the CDR3: TGTGCCACCAGTGATTTCCGGACAGAAAGGTTAGCCAAAAACATTCAGTACTTC. It encodes CATSDFRTERLAKNIQYF.

To note about this clonotype: No DNA is shown, since the ends of the CDR3 on it are uncertain; the CDR3 is the one TCRdb lists. V gene TRBV28 combines with J gene TRBJ2-7; TRBD1, the D gene given by the table, was not confirmed from the DNA. The CDR3 numbers 16 amino acids, ends counted. CDR1 MDHEN and CDR2 SYDVKM come from the germline V gene. The chain's CDR3 is CASSSSTGWASYEQYF.

This clonotype turned up a few times. V usage is TRBV10-3 and J usage is TRBJ2-7; TRBD2 aligns across 8 bases. CDR3 length: 13 amino acids. The V gene's germline CDR1 is ENHRY and CDR2 SYGVKD. J lost 2 bases, V lost 10 bases, and 7 bases had no gene match. CDR3 nucleotide sequence: TGTGCCAACCGGGATAGCGGGACCTACGAGCAGTACTTC. Protein: CANRDSGTYEQYF.

This clonotype was recorded only once. The chain recombines TRBV7-8 with TRBJ2-3, with 7 positions matching TRBD2. This CDR3 spans 17 amino acids. The junction had 7 bases not matched to a gene; V was cut back by 1 base and J by 0 bases. The germline gives CDR1 SGHVS, CDR2 FQNEAQ. CDR3 DNA sequence: TGTGCCAGCAGCTTAGGGAATCTAGCGGAAAGCACAGATACGCAGTATTTT. This translates into CASSLGNLAESTDTQYF.